What follows is one T cell receptor (beta chain) and its context. These data originate in a study of cytomegalovirus exposure and HLA in healthy donors. The PCR contained 60 Vbeta and 13 Jbeta primers. Per the original methods: Later work found 65 million to 100 million unique TCR beta chains, with 9.5 million to 11 million shared. TCRdb's copy holds only in-frame clones and misses some; the assay was immunoSEQ multiplex PCR. V, J and clone size are those of that table, while D and trimming were read from the DNA. The sample includes 100,000 to 150,000 clones, about 83% of them seen just once. CDR3 size: 13 residues. V was pared by 4 bases and J by 1 base, with 8 bases between. Germline loops: CDR1 SEHNR, CDR2 FQNEAQ (reference sequence).

This receptor was identified in a man aged 25 to 40 in good health and CMV-seronegative. Sequencing was performed on PBMCs. The J gene is TRBJ2-7, the V gene TRBV7-9; D is ambiguous. CDR3 protein: CASSSVWSYEQYF. CDR3 nucleotides: TGTGCCAGCAGCTCGGTGTGGTCCTACGAGCAGTACTTC.